The following is a T cell receptor (beta chain) sequence with its context. This record belongs to a study of blood T cell repertoires in COVID-19. Across the study: Spain, Italy and the United States supplied samples that represented acute and convalescent COVID-19.

The V and J ends lost 7 bases and 0 bases respectively, with 12 bases between them. The CDR3 contains 15 residues. Germline assignment: CDR1 SEHNR and CDR2 FQNEAQ (reference sequence). How the authors handled the data: The authors estimated nucleated cell counts from reference gene primer amplification. TCRdb's table, derived via immunoSEQ multiplex PCR, lists solely in-frame clones and lacks some. V and J calls and clone size are those listed in that table; D and trimming were worked out from the DNA. The table includes about 170,000 clones, just under 95% detected once. The rearrangement uses TRBV7-9 and TRBJ2-2; no reliable D call. The receptor was derived from a woman in her fifties or sixties with acute or convalescent COVID-19. The sequenced material came from peripheral blood. CDR3 DNA: TGTGCCAGCATCAAGGGCAAATCGAACACCGGGGAGCTGTTTTTT. Protein sequence: CASIKGKSNTGELFF.